A single sample gave rise to the 15 T cell receptor beta chains below, sequenced in a study of cytomegalovirus exposure and HLA in healthy donors. Only in-frame clones appear in the TCRdb table, and some are missing; sequencing was by immunoSEQ multiplex PCR. The profile shows approximately 160,000 clones, roughly 90% of them singletons. The specimen sequenced was PBMCs. The receptor set was obtained from a woman younger than 30 in good health and CMV-seronegative.

The chain uses TRBV5-4 and TRBJ2-7, with 11 positions matching TRBD2. Trimming cost V 0 bases and J 5 bases; bases outside gene matches: 7. The CDR3 covers 16 residues. Germline lookup yields CDR1 SGHNT and CDR2 YYREEE (reference sequence). The CDR3 nucleotides are TGTGCCAGCAGCTTGGTTGTAGCGGGGGGGCCTGACGAGCAGTACTTC. This translates into CASSLVVAGGPDEQYF.

The V gene is TRBV6-4, the J gene TRBJ2-6, with D perhaps matching TRBD1 (5 bases). Trimming took 5 bases from V and 8 from J, leaving 7 bases between them. Per the germline V gene, CDR1 is MRHNA and CDR2 is SNTAGT. This CDR3 region has 12 residues. In nucleotides, the CDR3 is TGTGCCAGCAGTCCAGGGTCCAACGTCCTGACTTTC. Translating it yields CASSPGSNVLTF.

This chain connects TRBV11-2 to TRBJ2-1; 9 positions match TRBD2. The CDR3 has 17 residues. V shed 5 bases and J 6 bases; nucleotides not matched to a gene: 14. Germline CDR1 and CDR2: SGHAT and FQNNGV. The CDR3 protein is CASSSLSGSGLLNEQFF. CDR3 DNA: TGTGCCAGCAGCAGCCTTAGCGGGAGCGGCCTTCTCAATGAGCAGTTCTTC.

This chain links TRBV18 with TRBJ2-7; 9 nucleotides match TRBD2. The length of the CDR3 is 15 residues. The J segment lost 3 bases and the V segment lost 4 bases, leaving 7 bases of the junction unmatched. Per germline, CDR1 KGHSH and CDR2 LQKENI. CDR3 coding DNA: TGTGCCAGCTCACACCCCGGGACTAGCAGCTACGAGCAGTACTTC. Translated: CASSHPGTSSYEQYF.

V and J are TRBV7-9 and TRBJ2-7; possible D gene TRBD1, 5 bases. Trimming removed 4 bases at V and 5 bases at J, with 18 bases between. Germline CDR1 and CDR2: SEHNR and FQNEAQ (reference sequence). This CDR3 comprises 15 residues. CDR3 DNA sequence: TGTGCCAGCAGCTCCCTGCAGGGTCGCAGCGACGAGCAGTACTTC. Protein sequence: CASSSLQGRSDEQYF.

The V and J genes are TRBV25-1 and TRBJ1-1, with 7 nucleotides matching TRBD1. Germline V gene data show CDR1 as MGHDK and CDR2 as SYGVNS. The CDR3 runs to 13 residues. Trimming at V came to 5 bases and at J to 10 bases, leaving 10 bases not matched to a gene. For the CDR3, the DNA is TGTGCCAGCAGTAGCGAGACAGGGCTGAGAGCTTTCTTT. This translates into CASSSETGLRAFF.

The CDR3 coding sequence is TGTGCCAGCAGTGAAGATAAGACCCAGTACTTC. Protein product: CASSEDKTQYF. The chain recombines TRBV2 with TRBJ2-5; D remains ambiguous. Between the trimmed V and J ends, which lost 1 base and 6 bases, there was a span of 3 bases. Germline lookup yields CDR1 SNHLY and CDR2 FYNNEI. The CDR3 consists of 11 residues.

The rearrangement links TRBV18 to TRBJ2-3, with TRBD1 identical over 7 bases. The germline V gene has CDR1 KGHSH and CDR2 LQKENI. The CDR3 spans 13 residues. The trim removed 0 bases at V and 6 bases at J, leaving 0 bases unmatched. The CDR3 region is CASSPPGGDTQYF. Here the CDR3 DNA reads TGTGCCAGCTCACCACCAGGGGGCGATACGCAGTATTTT.

This chain joins TRBV19 and TRBJ1-2, with D uncertain. The CDR3 runs 14 residues. The germline V and J ends were trimmed by 6 bases and 2 bases, with 13 bases remaining between them. Germline CDR1 LNHDA, CDR2 SQIVND (reference sequence). CDR3 in amino acids: CASRAAVGNYGYTF. As DNA, the CDR3 is TGTGCCAGTAGGGCGGCAGTCGGAAACTATGGCTACACCTTC.

The gene calls are TRBV7-3 and TRBJ2-1; D is perhaps TRBD2 (5 bases). Germline lookup yields CDR1 SGHTA and CDR2 FQGTGA. Trimming pared 4 bases from V and 9 bases from J, leaving 19 bases between. CDR3 length: 15 amino acids. This CDR3 is CASSWLNGVGSEQFF. The CDR3 DNA follows: TGTGCCAGCAGCTGGCTGAACGGGGTTGGTAGTGAGCAGTTCTTC. Using reference TRBV7-3 and TRBJ2-1 for the parts outside the CDR3, the full variable domain is GAGVSQTPSNKVTEKGKYVELRCDPISGHTALYWYRQSLGQGPEFLIYFQGTGAADDSGLPNDRFFAVRPEGSVSTLKIQRTERGDSAVYLCASSWLNGVGSEQFFGPGTRLTVL.

This clone was counted between two and nine times. This chain links TRBV6-5 with TRBJ2-1, with TRBD1 identical over 8 bases. Germline-derived CDR1 and CDR2 are MNHEY and SVGAGI. This CDR3 contains 14 residues. The ends lost 7 bases at V and 3 bases at J; junction bases unmatched: 5. The chain's CDR3 is CASNPGQDYNEQFF. For the CDR3, the DNA is TGTGCCAGCAATCCGGGACAGGACTACAATGAGCAGTTCTTC.

The V and J genes are TRBV6-4 and TRBJ1-1; D not resolved. Trimming removed 2 bases at V and 1 base at J, with 11 bases between. This CDR3 spans 15 amino acids. The germline gives CDR1 MRHNA, CDR2 SNTAGT. Here the CDR3 DNA reads TGTGCCAGCAGTGACGGTGCCGGGGAGAACACTGAAGCTTTCTTT. As protein: CASSDGAGENTEAFF.

V is TRBV7-6 and J is TRBJ2-7, with 12 positions matching TRBD1. This CDR3 is built from 16 residues. CDR1 is SGHVS, CDR2 FNYEAQ, per germline. V lost 5 bases, J lost 9 bases, and 14 bases stayed unmatched. The CDR3 reads CASSPRPGQGAVGQYF. The CDR3 DNA is TGTGCCAGCAGCCCCCGACCGGGACAGGGGGCGGTAGGGCAGTACTTC.

The V call is TRBV5-1, the J call TRBJ1-2; D is unresolved. The V and J ends lost 4 bases and 8 bases respectively, with 15 bases between them. The CDR3 is 13 residues long. Germline values: CDR1 SGHRS, CDR2 YFSETQ. DNA of the CDR3: TGCGCCAGCAGCCCAAATGACAAGGCGGGCTACACCTTC. It specifies CASSPNDKAGYTF.

The chain combines TRBV5-6 with TRBJ2-5; D is possibly TRBD2 (6 bases). The CDR3 spans 16 residues. The germline V and J ends were trimmed by 2 bases and 7 bases, with 21 bases remaining between them. Per the germline V gene, CDR1 is SGHDT and CDR2 is YYEEEE. CDR3 DNA sequence: TGTGCCAGCAGCTTAGGTGGGGCCGGGGGTTCGGGGACCCAGTACTTC. Amino acids: CASSLGGAGGSGTQYF.